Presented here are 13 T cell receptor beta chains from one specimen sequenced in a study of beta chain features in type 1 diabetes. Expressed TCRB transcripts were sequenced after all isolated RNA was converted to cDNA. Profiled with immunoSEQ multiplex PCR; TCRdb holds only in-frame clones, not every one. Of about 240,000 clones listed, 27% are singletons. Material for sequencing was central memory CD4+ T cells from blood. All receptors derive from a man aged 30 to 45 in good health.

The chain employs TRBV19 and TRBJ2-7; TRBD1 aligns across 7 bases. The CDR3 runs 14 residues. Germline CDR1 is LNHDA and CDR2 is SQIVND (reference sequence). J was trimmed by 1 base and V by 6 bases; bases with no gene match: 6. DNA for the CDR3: TGTGCCAGTAGCAGAAGGGACAGTTCCTACGAGCAGTACTTC. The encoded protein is CASSRRDSSYEQYF.

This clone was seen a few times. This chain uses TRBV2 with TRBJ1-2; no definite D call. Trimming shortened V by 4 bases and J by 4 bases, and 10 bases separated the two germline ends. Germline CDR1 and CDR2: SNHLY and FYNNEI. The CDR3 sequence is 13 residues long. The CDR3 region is CASSVEQSYGYTF. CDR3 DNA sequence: TGTGCCAGCAGTGTGGAGCAGTCCTATGGCTACACCTTC. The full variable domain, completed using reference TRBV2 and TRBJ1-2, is EPEVTQTPSHQVTQMGQEVILRCVPISNHLYFYWYRQILGQKVEFLVSFYNNEISEKSEIFDDQFSVERPDGSNFTLKIRSTKLEDSAMYFCASSVEQSYGYTFGSGTRLTVV.

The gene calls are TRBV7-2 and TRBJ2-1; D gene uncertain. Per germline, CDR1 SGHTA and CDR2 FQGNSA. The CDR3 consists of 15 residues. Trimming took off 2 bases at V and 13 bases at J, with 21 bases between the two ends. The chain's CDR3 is CASSLITTQSNGQFF. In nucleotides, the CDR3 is TGTGCCAGCAGCTTAATTACTACCCAAAGTAATGGACAGTTCTTC.

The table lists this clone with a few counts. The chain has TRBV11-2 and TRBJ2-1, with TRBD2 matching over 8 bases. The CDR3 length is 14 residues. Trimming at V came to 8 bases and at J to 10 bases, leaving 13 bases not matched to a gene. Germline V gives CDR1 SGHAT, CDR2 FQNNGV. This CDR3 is CASALGLAVGEQFF. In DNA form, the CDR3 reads TGTGCCAGCGCCCTCGGACTAGCCGTGGGGGAGCAGTTCTTC.

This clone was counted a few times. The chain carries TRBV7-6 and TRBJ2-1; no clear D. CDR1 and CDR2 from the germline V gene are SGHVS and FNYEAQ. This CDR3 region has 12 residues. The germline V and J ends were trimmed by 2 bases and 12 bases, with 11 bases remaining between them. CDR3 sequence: CASSLKVARQFF. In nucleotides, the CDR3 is TGTGCCAGCAGCTTAAAAGTGGCTAGGCAGTTCTTC.

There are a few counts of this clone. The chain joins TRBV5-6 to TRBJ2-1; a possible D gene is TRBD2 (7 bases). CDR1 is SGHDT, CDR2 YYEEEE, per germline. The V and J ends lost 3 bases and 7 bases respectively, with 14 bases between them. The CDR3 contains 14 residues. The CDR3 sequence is CASSYLQGGNEQFF. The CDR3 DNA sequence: TGTGCCAGCAGCTACCTACAGGGAGGGAATGAGCAGTTCTTC. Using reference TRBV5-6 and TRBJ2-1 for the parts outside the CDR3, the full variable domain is DAGVTQSPTHLIKTRGQQVTLRCSPKSGHDTVSWYQQALGQGPQFIFQYYEEEERQRGNFPDRFSGHQFPNYSSELNVNALLLGDSALYLCASSYLQGGNEQFFGPGTRLTVL.

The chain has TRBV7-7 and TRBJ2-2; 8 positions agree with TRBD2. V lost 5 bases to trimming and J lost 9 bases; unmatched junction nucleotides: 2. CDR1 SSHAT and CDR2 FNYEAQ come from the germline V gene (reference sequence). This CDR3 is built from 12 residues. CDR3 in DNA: TGTGCCAGCAGCGATAGCGGGAGGGAGCTGTTTTTT. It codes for CASSDSGRELFF.

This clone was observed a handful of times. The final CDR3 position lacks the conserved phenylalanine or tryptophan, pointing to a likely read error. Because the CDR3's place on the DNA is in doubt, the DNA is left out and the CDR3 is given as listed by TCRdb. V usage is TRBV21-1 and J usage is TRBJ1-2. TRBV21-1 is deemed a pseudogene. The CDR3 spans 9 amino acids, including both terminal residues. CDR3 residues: CASSKAGGP.

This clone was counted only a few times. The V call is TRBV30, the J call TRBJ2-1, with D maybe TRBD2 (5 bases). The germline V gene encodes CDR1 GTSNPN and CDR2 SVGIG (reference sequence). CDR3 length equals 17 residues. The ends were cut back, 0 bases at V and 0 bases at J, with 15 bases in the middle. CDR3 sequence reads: CAWSVGSGRSSYNEQFF. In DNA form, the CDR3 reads TGTGCCTGGAGTGTGGGGAGCGGTAGGAGCTCCTACAATGAGCAGTTCTTC.

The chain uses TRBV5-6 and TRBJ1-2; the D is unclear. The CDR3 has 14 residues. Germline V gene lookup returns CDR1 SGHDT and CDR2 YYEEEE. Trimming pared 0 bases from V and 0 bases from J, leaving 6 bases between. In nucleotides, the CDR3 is TGTGCCAGCAGCTTGGGGACGTCTAACTATGGCTACACCTTC. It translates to CASSLGTSNYGYTF.

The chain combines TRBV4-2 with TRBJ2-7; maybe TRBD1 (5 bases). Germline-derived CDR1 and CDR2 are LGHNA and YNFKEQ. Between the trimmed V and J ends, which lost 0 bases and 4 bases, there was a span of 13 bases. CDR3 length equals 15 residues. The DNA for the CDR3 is TGTGCCAGCAGCCAAGATGGGCAGGGTTATTACGAGCAGTACTTC. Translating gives CASSQDGQGYYEQYF.

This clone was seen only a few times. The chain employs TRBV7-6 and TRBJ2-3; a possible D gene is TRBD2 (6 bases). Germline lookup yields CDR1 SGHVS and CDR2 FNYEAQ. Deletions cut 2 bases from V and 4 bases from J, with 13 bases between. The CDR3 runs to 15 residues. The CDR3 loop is CASSLRAASADTQYF. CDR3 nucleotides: TGTGCCAGCAGCTTACGAGCGGCTAGCGCAGATACGCAGTATTTT.

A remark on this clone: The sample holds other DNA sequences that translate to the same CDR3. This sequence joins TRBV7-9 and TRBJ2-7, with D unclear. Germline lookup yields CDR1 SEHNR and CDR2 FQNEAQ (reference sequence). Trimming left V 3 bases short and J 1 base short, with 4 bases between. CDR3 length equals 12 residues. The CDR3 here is CASSFVSYEQYF. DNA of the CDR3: TGTGCCAGCAGCTTTGTTTCCTACGAGCAGTACTTC.